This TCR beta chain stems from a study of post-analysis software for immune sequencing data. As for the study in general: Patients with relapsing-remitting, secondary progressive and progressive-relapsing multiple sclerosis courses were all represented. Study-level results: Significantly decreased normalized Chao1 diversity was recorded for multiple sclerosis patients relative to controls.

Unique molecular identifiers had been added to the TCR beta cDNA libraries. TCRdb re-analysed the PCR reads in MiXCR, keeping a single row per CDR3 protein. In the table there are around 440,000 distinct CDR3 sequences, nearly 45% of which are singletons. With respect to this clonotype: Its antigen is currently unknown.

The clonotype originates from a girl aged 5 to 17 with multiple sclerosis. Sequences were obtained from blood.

The CDR3 bases are TGTGCCAGCAGCCAAGGGGCTAGCGGGAGGGCCCCCTACGAGCAGTACTTC. Protein: CASSQGASGRAPYEQYF. The chain carries TRBV3-1 and TRBJ2-7; 12 positions agree with TRBD2. From germline, CDR1 is LGHDT and CDR2 YNNKEL (reference sequence). CDR3 length equals 17 residues. Losses at the gene ends were 1 base for V and 2 bases for J; bases not matched to a gene: 6.